This passage covers 4 T cell receptor beta chains from one sample sequenced in a study of blood T cell repertoires in COVID-19. The method was immunoSEQ multiplex PCR; TCRdb's version includes in-frame clones alone and lacks a portion of them. The sample holds about 64,000 clones, about nine tenths seen once. The source material was peripheral blood. The receptors were sampled from a human donor in a cohort sampled during active COVID-19.

The genes are TRBV28 and TRBJ2-3; TRBD1 is a possible D gene (6 bases). V was trimmed by 6 bases and J by 2 bases, leaving 15 bases between them. The CDR3 is made up of 15 amino acids. The germline gives CDR1 MDHEN, CDR2 SYDVKM. The CDR3 sequence is CASRQQGIHTDTQYF. The CDR3 bases are TGTGCCAGCAGACAACAGGGTATCCACACAGATACGCAGTATTTT.

The V gene is TRBV10-3, the J gene TRBJ2-1; 7 bases agree with TRBD2. CDR3 length: 15 residues. Per the germline V gene, CDR1 is ENHRY and CDR2 is SYGVKD. V dropped 6 bases and J dropped 5; count of bases not matched to a gene: 10. The CDR3 is CAIRIRGSPHNEQFF. The CDR3 DNA is TGTGCCATCAGGATCCGCGGGAGTCCTCACAATGAGCAGTTCTTC.

The V call is TRBV5-4, the J call TRBJ2-7, with TRBD1 matching over 8 bases. This CDR3 has 16 residues. V lost 3 bases, J lost 4 bases, and 12 bases stayed unmatched. Germline values: CDR1 SGHNT, CDR2 YYREEE (reference sequence). For the CDR3, the DNA is TGTGCCAGCAGCTCACCAGGGGGCGCGTCCTTTTACGAGCAGTACTTC. As protein: CASSSPGGASFYEQYF.

The rearrangement joins TRBV19 to TRBJ1-1; TRBD1 matches 9 bases. CDR1 LNHDA and CDR2 SQIVND come from the germline V gene (reference sequence). The CDR3 totals 17 residues. V lost 6 bases and J lost 0; bases outside the gene matches: 11. The CDR3 DNA reads as TGTGCCAGTAGCCCATCAGCCGGGACAGGGATGAACACTGAAGCTTTCTTT. Residues: CASSPSAGTGMNTEAFF.